This T cell receptor (beta chain) appears in the sequencing data of a study of response to subunit inactivated influenza vaccine. From the RT-PCR reads, TCRdb called clonotypes with MiXCR, one entry per CDR3 protein. The sample records about 780,000 distinct CDR3 sequences, roughly 20% being singletons. Study outcomes and limitations: Every seasonal influenza vaccination brings in few new T cells, the authors suggested.

A remark on this clonotype: Its antigen is not known.

Germline CDR1 and CDR2: ENHRY and SYGVKD. The V end lost 4 bases, the J end lost 5 bases, and 15 bases lay between the germline ends. The CDR3 is 15 amino acids. This clonotype originated in a man aged 45-65 years who received an inactivated influenza vaccine. The V call is TRBV10-3, the J call TRBJ2-1, with a weak D call TRBD1 (6 bases). The source material was PBMCs from blood, sampled roughly 5 days after vaccination. The CDR3 protein is CAISGGQPRDNEQFF. Here the CDR3 DNA reads TGTGCCATCAGTGGTGGACAGCCTAGGGACAATGAGCAGTTCTTC.